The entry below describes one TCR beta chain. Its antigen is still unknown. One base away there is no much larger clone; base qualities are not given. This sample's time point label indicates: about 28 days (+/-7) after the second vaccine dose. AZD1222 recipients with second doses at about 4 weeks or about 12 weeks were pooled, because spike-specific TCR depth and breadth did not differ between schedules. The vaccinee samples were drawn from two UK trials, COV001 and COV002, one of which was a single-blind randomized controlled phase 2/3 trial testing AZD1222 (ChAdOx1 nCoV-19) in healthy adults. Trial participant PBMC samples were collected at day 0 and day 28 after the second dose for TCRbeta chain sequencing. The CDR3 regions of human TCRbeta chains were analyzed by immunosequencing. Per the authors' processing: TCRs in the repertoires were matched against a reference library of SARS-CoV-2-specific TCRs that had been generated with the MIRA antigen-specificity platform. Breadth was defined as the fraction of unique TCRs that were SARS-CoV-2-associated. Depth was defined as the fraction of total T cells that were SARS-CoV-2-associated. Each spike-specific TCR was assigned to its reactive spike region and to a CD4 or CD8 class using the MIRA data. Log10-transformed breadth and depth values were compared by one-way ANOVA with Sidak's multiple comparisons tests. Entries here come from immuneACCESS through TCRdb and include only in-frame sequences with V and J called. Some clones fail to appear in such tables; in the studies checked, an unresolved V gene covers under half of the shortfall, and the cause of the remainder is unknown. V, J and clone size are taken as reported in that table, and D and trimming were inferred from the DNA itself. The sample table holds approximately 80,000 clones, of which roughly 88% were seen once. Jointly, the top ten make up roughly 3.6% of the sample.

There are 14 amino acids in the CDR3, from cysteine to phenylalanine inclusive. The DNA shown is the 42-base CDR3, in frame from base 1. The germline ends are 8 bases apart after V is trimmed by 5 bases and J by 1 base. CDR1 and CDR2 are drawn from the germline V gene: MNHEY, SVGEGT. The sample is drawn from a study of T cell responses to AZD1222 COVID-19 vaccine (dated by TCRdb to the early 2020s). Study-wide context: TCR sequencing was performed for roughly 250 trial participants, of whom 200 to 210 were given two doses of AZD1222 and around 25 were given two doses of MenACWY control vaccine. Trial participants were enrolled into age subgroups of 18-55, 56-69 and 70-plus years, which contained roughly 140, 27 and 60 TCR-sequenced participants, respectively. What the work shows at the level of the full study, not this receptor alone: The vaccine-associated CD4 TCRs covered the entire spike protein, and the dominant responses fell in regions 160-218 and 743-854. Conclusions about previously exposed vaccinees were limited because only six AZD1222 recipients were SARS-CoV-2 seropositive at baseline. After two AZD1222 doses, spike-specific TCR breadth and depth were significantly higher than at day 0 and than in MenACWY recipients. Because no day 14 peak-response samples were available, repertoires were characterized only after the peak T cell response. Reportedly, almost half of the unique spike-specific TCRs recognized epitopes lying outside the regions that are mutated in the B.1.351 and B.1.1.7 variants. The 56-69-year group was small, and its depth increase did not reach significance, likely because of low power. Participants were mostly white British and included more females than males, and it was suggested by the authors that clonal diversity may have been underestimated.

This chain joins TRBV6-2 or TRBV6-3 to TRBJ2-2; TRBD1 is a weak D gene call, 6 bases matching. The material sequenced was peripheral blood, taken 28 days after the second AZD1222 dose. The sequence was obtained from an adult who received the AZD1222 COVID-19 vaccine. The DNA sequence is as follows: TGTGCCAGCAGTCAAGGGGGGAACACCGGGGAGCTGTTTTTT. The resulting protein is CASSQGGNTGELFF.